This T cell receptor beta chain came from a study of T cell repertoires in cytomegalovirus infection. Study background: Used in the study were CMV epitopes, some recently identified and HLA-C-restricted, others well-studied and HLA-B-restricted. Public TCR beta signature analysis indicated the presence of both CMV infection and matching HLA type.

Via MiXCR, TCRdb re-called the reads, giving one row per CDR3 protein. Of approximately 730,000 distinct CDR3 sequences in the sample, approximately 32% were seen once. V shed 5 bases, J shed 2 bases, and the junction held 15 bases outside the gene matches. This CDR3 region has 19 residues. Per germline, CDR1 MNHEY and CDR2 SVGAGI. General study findings and limits: The study found HLA-C-restricted CMV-specific TCR beta clonotypes dominating the ex vivo response. Identification of carriers of CMV plus the relevant HLA was achieved through cumulative public TCR beta family frequency.

This clonotype was seen repeatedly, ten times or more. Its antigen is not identified. The chain has TRBV6-5 and TRBJ2-5, with TRBD2 matching over 12 bases. This specimen was cultured CD8+ T cells from PBMCs, taken from culture after CMV antigen stimulation. This sequence was found in a human donor in good health (CMV status not recorded). Some clones in this sample may be carry-over from other donors' samples. Here the CDR3 reads CASSPGISSGGALQETQYF. CDR3 bases: TGTGCCAGCAGTCCTGGAATTTCTAGCGGGGGGGCCTTACAAGAGACCCAGTACTTC.